Each of the 28 T cell receptor beta chains below was sequenced from the same sample in a study of blood T cell repertoires in COVID-19. Generated by immunoSEQ multiplex PCR, the TCRdb table keeps only in-frame clones and is missing some. The repertoire holds around 55,000 clones, with roughly 90% as singletons. Sequenced input: peripheral blood. The receptors stem from a human donor with active COVID-19. The donor label of this sample is uncertain.

In this sample, this clone turned up once. The V gene is TRBV6-1, the J gene TRBJ2-7, with D perhaps TRBD2 (6 bases). Trimming pared 1 base from V and 3 bases from J, leaving 13 bases between. This CDR3 has 15 residues. The V gene's germline CDR1 is MNHNS and CDR2 SASEGT. The CDR3 loop reads CASSEESGRNYEQYF. As DNA, the CDR3 is TGTGCCAGCAGTGAAGAGTCAGGGAGGAACTACGAGCAGTACTTC.

This chain connects TRBV5-4 to TRBJ2-7; 8 bases are a match to TRBD2. The V and J ends lost 3 bases and 3 bases, in that order; junction bases with no gene match: 8. Germline V CDR1 and CDR2: SGHNT, YYREEE (reference sequence). The CDR3 is made up of 15 amino acids. The DNA for the CDR3 is TGTGCCAGCAGCTCGCCGGGACTAGGGGTCTACGAGCAGTACTTC. Its protein product is CASSSPGLGVYEQYF.

This chain connects TRBV10-3 to TRBJ1-4; the D is unclear. The length of the CDR3 is 15 residues. V was clipped by 2 bases and J by 8 bases, with 15 bases between them. Looked up from germline, CDR1 is ENHRY and CDR2 is SYGVKD. The chain's CDR3 is CAISEPTSGVEKLFF. The CDR3 nucleotides are TGTGCCATCAGTGAGCCGACCTCCGGAGTGGAAAAACTGTTTTTT.

This clone was counted a few times. This chain connects TRBV19 to TRBJ2-7; 7 bases line up with TRBD1. Germline V gives CDR1 LNHDA, CDR2 SQIVND (reference sequence). This CDR3 has 14 amino acids. Trimming cost V 6 bases and J 2 bases; bases outside gene matches: 7. CDR3 nucleotide sequence: TGTGCCAGTAGCTCGGACAGGAGCACCTACGAGCAGTACTTC. As protein: CASSSDRSTYEQYF.

This chain connects TRBV2 to TRBJ2-2, with TRBD1 matching over 9 bases. The CDR3 loop spans 17 amino acids. Germline V lookup: CDR1 SNHLY, CDR2 FYNNEI. Trimming removed 3 bases from V and 5 bases from J; junction bases left unmatched: 10. The DNA of the CDR3 is TGTGCCAGCAGTGACCGGACAGGGGATAGCTGGACCGGGGAGCTGTTTTTT. This codes for CASSDRTGDSWTGELFF.

The chain combines TRBV10-3 with TRBJ1-2; 7 bases line up with TRBD1. The CDR3 length is 14 residues. Trimming at V came to 4 bases and at J to 3 bases, leaving 5 bases not matched to a gene. CDR1 is ENHRY, CDR2 SYGVKD, per germline. CDR3 sequence (DNA): TGTGCCATCAGTGGGGACAGATTAGACTATGGCTACACCTTC. Translation: CAISGDRLDYGYTF.

This rearrangement joins TRBV10-1 to TRBJ2-7, with TRBD2 matching over 7 bases. The length of the CDR3 is 16 residues. Germline V gene lookup returns CDR1 WNHNN and CDR2 SYGVQD (reference sequence). V was pared by 0 bases and J by 2 bases, with 7 bases of the junction left unmatched. The CDR3 loop is CASSESGTSATYEQYF. CDR3 nucleotides: TGCGCCAGCAGTGAGTCCGGTACTAGCGCGACCTACGAGCAGTACTTC.

V gene TRBV7-9 combines with J gene TRBJ2-3; 12 bases line up with TRBD2. The germline CDR1 and CDR2 sequences are SEHNR and FQNEAQ (reference sequence). J gave up 6 bases and V 3 bases, and 4 bases lay outside the gene matches. CDR3 size: 15 residues. CDR3 nucleotides: TGTGCCAGCAGCTTGACTAGCGGGGGAGGGGATACGCAGTATTTT. Translating it yields CASSLTSGGGDTQYF.

The chain links TRBV12-5 to TRBJ2-2; D is perhaps TRBD1 (5 bases). V was trimmed by 5 bases and J by 0 bases, leaving 7 bases between them. CDR3 size: 14 residues. Germline CDR1 is LGHNT and CDR2 is FRNRAP. In nucleotides, the CDR3 is TGTGCTAGTGGTAACAGGCCGAACACCGGGGAGCTGTTTTTT. Amino acids: CASGNRPNTGELFF.

For the CDR3, the DNA is TGTGCCAGCAGCCCCGCAAGCGGGCCATACAATGAGCAGTTCTTC. It is translated as CASSPASGPYNEQFF. This chain links TRBV7-2 with TRBJ2-1; possibly TRBD2 for D (6 bases). The CDR3 is 15 residues long. Germline values: CDR1 SGHTA, CDR2 FQGNSA. V dropped 5 bases and J dropped 4 bases, with 15 bases sitting between them. Supplemented by reference TRBV7-2 and TRBJ2-1, the full variable domain reads GAGVSQSPSNKVTEKGKDVELRCDPISGHTALYWYRQSLGQGLEFLIYFQGNSAPDKSGLPSDRFSAERTGGSVSTLTIQRTQQEDSAVYLCASSPASGPYNEQFFGPGTRLTVL.

This clone showed up just a few times. The V gene is TRBV4-1, the J gene TRBJ1-2; D is possibly TRBD1 (5 bases). Trimming stripped 1 base from V and 0 bases from J, with 9 bases between. Germline CDR1 and CDR2: MGHRA and YSYEKL. The CDR3 covers 15 residues. In DNA, the CDR3 is TGCGCCAGCAGCCAAGCGACAGTTGCTAACTATGGCTACACCTTC. It is translated as CASSQATVANYGYTF.

Regarding this clone: The same CDR3 also results from other DNA sequences found in this sample. This chain links TRBV29-1 with TRBJ1-1; D might be TRBD1 (5 bases). Germline V lookup: CDR1 SQVTM, CDR2 ANQGSEA. V shed 4 bases and J shed 4 bases, with 10 bases lying between them. The CDR3 runs to 12 residues. The chain's CDR3 is CSVGSGGTEAFF. CDR3 nucleotide sequence: TGCAGCGTTGGGTCGGGGGGCACTGAAGCTTTCTTT. Filled out from reference TRBV29-1 and TRBJ1-1, the complete variable domain reads SAVISQKPSRDICQRGTSLTIQCQVDSQVTMMFWYRQQPGQSLTLIATANQGSEATYESGFVIDKFPISRPNLTFSTLTVSNMSPEDSSIYLCSVGSGGTEAFFGQGTRLTVV.

The genes are TRBV6-2 or TRBV6-3 and TRBJ1-5; a possible D gene is TRBD1 (6 bases). Germline values: CDR1 MNHEY, CDR2 SVGEGT. The CDR3 loop spans 15 amino acids. The V end lost 2 bases, the J end lost 6 bases, and 14 bases lay between the germline ends. The CDR3 coding sequence is TGTGCCAGCAGTTACGGGGGGGCTCGTGTTCAGCCCCAGCATTTT. Translation: CASSYGGARVQPQHF.

As for this clone: The sample contains more than one DNA sequence encoding this CDR3. The chain couples TRBV5-1 to TRBJ1-1, with TRBD1 identical over 8 bases. CDR3 length equals 14 residues. In germline, CDR1 is SGHRS, CDR2 YFSETQ. V was clipped by 6 bases and J by 1 base; unmatched bases: 5. The CDR3 DNA reads TGCGCCAGCACCACAGGGGGGACGAACACTGAAGCTTTCTTT. Protein sequence: CASTTGGTNTEAFF.

The V gene is TRBV5-1, the J gene TRBJ2-2; D possibly corresponds to TRBD1 (7 bases). CDR1 is SGHRS, CDR2 YFSETQ, per germline. This CDR3 is 15 amino acids long. V lost 3 bases and J 5 bases, leaving 14 bases between the germline ends. The chain's CDR3 is CASSSGQEGTGELFF. In DNA, the CDR3 is TGCGCCAGCAGCTCCGGACAGGAGGGAACCGGGGAGCTGTTTTTT. The variable domain in full, completed from reference TRBV5-1 and TRBJ2-2, reads KAGVTQTPRYLIKTRGQQVTLSCSPISGHRSVSWYQQTPGQGLQFLFEYFSETQRNKGNFPGRFSGRQFSNSRSEMNVSTLELGDSALYLCASSSGQEGTGELFFGEGSRLTVL.

V is TRBV11-2 and J is TRBJ2-1; 9 bases are a match to TRBD1. The CDR3 sequence is 14 residues long. V was clipped by 5 bases and J by 6 bases; unmatched bases: 5. Per the germline V gene, CDR1 is SGHAT and CDR2 is FQNNGV. The CDR3 sequence: CASSGGQGFNEQFF. The CDR3 DNA sequence: TGTGCCAGCAGCGGGGGACAGGGATTCAATGAGCAGTTCTTC.

The chain is built from TRBV5-5 and TRBJ1-2; possibly TRBD1 for D (6 bases). The CDR3 length is 13 residues. Germline CDR1 reads SGHKS; CDR2 reads YYEKEE (reference sequence). The V end lost 4 bases, the J end lost 2 bases, and 9 bases lay between the germline ends. CDR3 DNA: TGTGCCAGCAGCCGCGGACAGAACTATGGCTACACCTTC. This sequence encodes CASSRGQNYGYTF.

This sequence joins TRBV6-5 and TRBJ1-3; TRBD1 is a possible D gene (5 bases). The germline V gene encodes CDR1 MNHEY and CDR2 SVGAGI. V was cut by 7 bases and J by 8 bases, with 15 bases left in between. The CDR3 has 13 amino acids. The CDR3 bases are TGTGCCAGCACCCAGCCGGGGGGTTACACCATATATTTT. Amino acids: CASTQPGGYTIYF.

This chain links TRBV5-1 with TRBJ1-4; possible D gene TRBD1, 6 bases. The V gene's germline CDR1 is SGHRS and CDR2 YFSETQ. CDR3 length: 13 amino acids. Trimming removed 4 bases at V and 7 bases at J, with 11 bases between. Here the CDR3 DNA reads TGCGCCAGCAGCCCAACAGGGCCTGAAAAACTGTTTTTT. Protein sequence: CASSPTGPEKLFF.

The count of this clone is one. This rearrangement joins TRBV6-5 to TRBJ2-3; the D gene is possibly TRBD2 (7 bases). CDR3 length: 15 residues. Germline V lookup: CDR1 MNHEY, CDR2 SVGAGI. Trimming took off 2 bases at V and 3 bases at J, with 12 bases between the two ends. The DNA of the CDR3 is TGTGCCAGCAGTTACGGGGGGCGGGGGACAGATACGCAGTATTTT. As protein: CASSYGGRGTDTQYF.

The V gene is TRBV7-9, the J gene TRBJ2-2; tentative D call: TRBD1 (6 bases). Deletions cut 5 bases from V and 5 bases from J, with 12 bases between. From germline, CDR1 is SEHNR and CDR2 FQNEAQ (reference sequence). This CDR3 has 14 residues. This CDR3 reads CASSQARGTGELFF. In DNA, the CDR3 is TGTGCCAGCAGCCAAGCAAGGGGGACCGGGGAGCTGTTTTTT. The complete variable domain, with remaining parts taken from reference TRBV7-9 and TRBJ2-2, reads DTGVSQNPRHKITKRGQNVTFRCDPISEHNRLYWYRQTLGQGPEFLTYFQNEAQLEKSRLLSDRFSAERPKGSFSTLEIQRTEQGDSAMYLCASSQARGTGELFFGEGSRLTVL.

The gene calls are TRBV5-4 and TRBJ2-1, with 10 nucleotides matching TRBD2. V gave up 4 bases and J gave up 6 bases; unmatched junction bases: 7. CDR1 and CDR2 (germline): SGHNT, YYREEE (reference sequence). CDR3 length: 15 amino acids. CDR3 protein: CASSLLAGVGNEQFF. CDR3 DNA: TGTGCCAGCAGCCTCCTAGCGGGAGTGGGCAATGAGCAGTTCTTC.

The chain carries TRBV4-3 and TRBJ1-6; TRBD1 agrees at 7 bases. The trim removed 0 bases at V and 8 bases at J, leaving 4 bases unmatched. The CDR3 covers 15 residues. Per germline, CDR1 LGHNA and CDR2 YSLEER. CDR3 DNA sequence: TGCGCCAGCAGCCAAGACAGGGACAGCGATTCACCCCTCCACTTT. Protein product: CASSQDRDSDSPLHF.

The rearrangement links TRBV5-5 to TRBJ1-5; D is perhaps TRBD1 (5 bases). The V gene's germline CDR1 is SGHKS and CDR2 YYEKEE (reference sequence). This CDR3 has 16 residues. Trimming stripped 5 bases from V and 3 bases from J, with 18 bases between. DNA of the CDR3: TGTGCCAGCAGTCCCACTCGGGGACTTATCAATCAGCCCCAGCATTTT. Translating gives CASSPTRGLINQPQHF.

The chain links TRBV7-3 to TRBJ2-5, with 7 bases aligning to TRBD2. Germline V gene lookup returns CDR1 SGHTA and CDR2 FQGTGA. This CDR3 spans 14 amino acids. V trimming: 4 bases; J trimming: 5 bases; junction bases outside the gene matches: 7. The CDR3 sequence: CASSSTGGTETQYF. The CDR3 coding sequence is TGTGCCAGCAGCTCAACCGGGGGGACGGAGACCCAGTACTTC.

This chain joins TRBV27 and TRBJ1-1, with 8 positions matching TRBD1. V was pared by 5 bases and J by 12 bases, with 11 bases of the junction left unmatched. The CDR3 sequence is 13 residues long. Per germline, CDR1 MNHEY and CDR2 SMNVEV (reference sequence). CDR3 DNA sequence: TGTGCCAGCAGTCTGACAGGGGCAACTGGATCTTTCTTT. Translated: CASSLTGATGSFF.

The rearrangement links TRBV5-4 to TRBJ2-1; 9 bases line up with TRBD1. This CDR3 is built from 14 residues. Trimming took 4 bases from V and 5 from J; bases not matched to a gene: 4. Germline V gene lookup returns CDR1 SGHNT and CDR2 YYREEE (reference sequence). CDR3 residues: CASSPGTGNNEQFF. DNA of the CDR3: TGTGCCAGCAGCCCCGGGACAGGGAACAATGAGCAGTTCTTC. The full variable domain, rest sourced from reference TRBV5-4 and TRBJ2-1, is ETGVTQSPTHLIKTRGQQVTLRCSSQSGHNTVSWYQQALGQGPQFIFQYYREEENGRGNFPPRFSGLQFPNYSSELNVNALELDDSALYLCASSPGTGNNEQFFGPGTRLTVL.

V gene TRBV18 combines with J gene TRBJ1-5, with D possibly TRBD1 on 5 matching bases. Trimming removed 3 bases from V and 1 base from J, with 19 bases in between. The CDR3 consists of 18 residues. Per germline, CDR1 KGHSH and CDR2 LQKENI. CDR3 nucleotides: TGTGCCAGCTCACCCTACCTGGTGCAGGGATCAAGCAATCAGCCCCAGCATTTT. Translation: CASSPYLVQGSSNQPQHF.